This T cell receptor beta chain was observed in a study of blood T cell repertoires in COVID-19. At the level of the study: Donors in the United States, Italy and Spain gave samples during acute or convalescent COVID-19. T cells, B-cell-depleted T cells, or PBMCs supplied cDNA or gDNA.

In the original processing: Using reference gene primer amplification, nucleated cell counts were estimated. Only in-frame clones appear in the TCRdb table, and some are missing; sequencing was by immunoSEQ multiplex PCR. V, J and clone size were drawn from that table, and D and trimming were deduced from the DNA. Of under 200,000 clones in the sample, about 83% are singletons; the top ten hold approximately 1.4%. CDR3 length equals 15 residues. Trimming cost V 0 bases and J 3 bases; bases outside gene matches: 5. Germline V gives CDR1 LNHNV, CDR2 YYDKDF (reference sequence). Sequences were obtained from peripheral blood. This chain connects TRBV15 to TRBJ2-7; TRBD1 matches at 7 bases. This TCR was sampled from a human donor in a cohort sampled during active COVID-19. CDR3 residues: CATSRDLGQNYEQYF. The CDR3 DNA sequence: TGTGCCACCAGCAGAGACTTGGGACAGAACTACGAGCAGTACTTC.